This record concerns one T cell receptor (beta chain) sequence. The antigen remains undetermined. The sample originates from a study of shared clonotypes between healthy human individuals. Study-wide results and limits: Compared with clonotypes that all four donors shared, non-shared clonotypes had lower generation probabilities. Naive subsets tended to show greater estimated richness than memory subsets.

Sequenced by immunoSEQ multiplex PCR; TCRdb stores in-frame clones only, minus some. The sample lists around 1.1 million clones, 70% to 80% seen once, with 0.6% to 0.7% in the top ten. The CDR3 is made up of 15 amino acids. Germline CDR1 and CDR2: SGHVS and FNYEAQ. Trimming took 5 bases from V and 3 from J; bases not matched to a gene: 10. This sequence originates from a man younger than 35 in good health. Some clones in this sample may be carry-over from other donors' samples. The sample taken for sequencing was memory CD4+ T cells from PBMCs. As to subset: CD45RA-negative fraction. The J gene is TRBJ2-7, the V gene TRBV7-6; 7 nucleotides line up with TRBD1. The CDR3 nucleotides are TGTGCCAGCAGCGCACCGGGACAGAGACACTACGAGCAGTACTTC. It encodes CASSAPGQRHYEQYF.